This T cell receptor beta chain was found in a study of T cell responses to AZD1222 COVID-19 vaccine. Overall study results and limits: Dominant at 160-218 and 743-854, vaccine-associated CD4 TCRs also spanned spike. With two AZD1222 doses given, Spike-specific TCR breadth and depth both rose. Nearly half of the spike-specific TCRs reportedly recognize variant regions that carry no mutations. Donors were mostly white British, more females; clonal diversity possibly underestimated.

Looked up from germline, CDR1 is SGHTA and CDR2 is FQGNSA. J lost 6 bases, V lost 4 bases, and 6 bases had no gene match. The CDR3 loop spans 14 amino acids. The protocol was immunoSEQ multiplex PCR, while the TCRdb copy is restricted to in-frame clones and leaves out a portion. The table includes approximately 140,000 clones, roughly 90% detected once. This clone is a singleton in its sample. What it binds is not known. The clonotype originates from an adult in good health. This chain connects TRBV7-2 to TRBJ2-1; 7 bases fit TRBD2. Here the sequenced sample was peripheral blood, taken on day 0 of AZD1222 vaccination. CDR3 DNA sequence: TGTGCCAGCAGCTGGTCCGGGACTATCAATGAGCAGTTCTTC. The encoded protein is CASSWSGTINEQFF.